The clone carrying this TCR beta chain was picked up a small number of times. Its target is not known. 60 Vbeta and 13 Jbeta primers were used in PCR. Assay used: immunoSEQ multiplex PCR; TCRdb lists only in-frame clones, some missing. The sample includes about 230,000 clones, around 80% seen only once; the top ten take about 0.58%. CDR1 and CDR2 from the germline V gene are LGHNA and YSLEER. Trimming removed 0 bases from V and 5 bases from J, with 6 bases in between. This CDR3 has 13 amino acids. This sample was included in a study of cytomegalovirus exposure and HLA in healthy donors. General observations from the study: In a later analysis, TCR beta V- and J-gene trimming was associated with a missense DCLRE1C variant. CMV antigen specificity was confirmed in vitro for three CMV-associated chains. An apparent linkage of common viral pathogens to several of the most significant clusters emerged in a later analysis.

The chain has TRBV4-3 and TRBJ2-3; D perhaps matches TRBD2 (5 bases). The material sequenced was PBMCs. The sequence derives from a woman aged 35 to 49 in good health and CMV-seronegative. CDR3 residues: CASSQDRGDTQYF. In DNA form, the CDR3 reads TGCGCCAGCAGCCAAGATCGGGGAGATACGCAGTATTTT.